The T cell receptor (beta chain) under discussion was sequenced for a study of regulatory T cells in long-lasting Graves disease. Broader study findings: Relative to newly diagnosed Graves' patients, persistent ones had lower TCR diversity. Only peripheral blood was studied, not thyroid tissue. There were preferences for TRBV28, TRBJ1-2 and TRBJ2-5 in persistent disease.

Time point here: persistent/refractory GD, antithyroid drugs over 5 years with positive TRAb. From RNA extracted from PBMCs, the TCR library was made. Trimming took off 5 bases at V and 3 bases at J, with 11 bases between the two ends. In germline, CDR1 is SQVTM, CDR2 ANQGSEA. This CDR3 contains 12 residues. A few counts support this clonotype. Its antigen is not identified. Building the TCR beta libraries relied on iRepertoire HTBI primers, and CDR3 regions underwent Arm-PCR. TCRdb itself ran the multiplex PCR reads through MiXCR, one entry per CDR3 protein. The sample contains roughly 700,000 distinct CDR3 sequences, around 30% of which appear only once.

The receptor was derived from a female donor with Graves disease. The rearrangement uses TRBV29-1 and TRBJ2-7; D not resolved. Sample: peripheral blood mononuclear cells (PBMCs), taken when the disease was refractory, from a patient treated with antithyroid drugs. The CDR3 spells CSVSSEDYEQYF. CDR3 nucleotide sequence: TGCAGCGTTTCCTCTGAGGACTACGAGCAGTACTTC.